These T cell receptor beta chains were read from a single sample in a study of blood T cells in healthy people across ages. A single record per CDR3 protein comes from TCRdb applying MiXCR to the 5' RACE reads. The sample shows about 760,000 distinct CDR3 sequences, approximately 25% of them seen only once. In addition, the sample was reused for a study of T cells of mothers and their children.

The sample taken for sequencing was blood. These receptors were collected from a boy under 18 in good health. Both conserved end residues are part of each CDR3. The D gene is left open where the match is weak. Not every row has a clone size; where given, it reads once, few, many or a size class.

J gene | V gene | clone size | D gene | CDR3 DNA | CDR3 protein
TRBJ1-4 | TRBV5-1 | NA | NA | TGCGCCAGCAGCGAAGCGGGCCCCGTTAATGAAAAACTGTTTTTT | CASSEAGPVNEKLFF
TRBJ2-5 | TRBV6-6 | few | NA | TGTGCCAGCGGAGTCACGGGAGATAACCAAGAGACCCAGTACTTC | CASGVTGDNQETQYF
TRBJ2-3 | TRBV9 | NA | TRBD2 | TGTGCCAGCAGCGTGAGCGGGAGGGACACAGATACGCAGTATTTT | CASSVSGRDTDTQYF
TRBJ2-1 | TRBV5-6 | NA | TRBD1 | TGTGCCAGCAGCCGGGACAGGGTCCAGCAGTTCTTC | CASSRDRVQQFF
TRBJ2-2 | TRBV7-8 | NA | NA | TGTGCCAGCAGCTTCTGGGGGGCCACCGGGGAGCTGTTTTTT | CASSFWGATGELFF
TRBJ2-4 | TRBV29-1 | NA | TRBD1 | TGCAGCTTACCGGGACAGGGGAACATTCAGTACTTC | CSLPGQGNIQYF
TRBJ1-2 | TRBV3-1 | few | NA | TGTGCCAGCAGCCAACTAAGGGCGGATGGCTACACCTTC | CASSQLRADGYTF
TRBJ2-4 | TRBV11-2 | few | NA | TGTGCCAGCAGCTCCGTTGGGCAGGGGAAAAACATTCAGTACTTC | CASSSVGQGKNIQYF
TRBJ2-7 | TRBV6-2/TRBV6-3 | few | TRBD1 | TGTGCCAGCCTTCCCTCCGGGACAGGGGGATACGAGCAGTACTTC | CASLPSGTGGYEQYF
TRBJ2-5 | TRBV7-2 | NA | NA | TGTGCCAGCAGCCCCGTGGTGGGGTCGACCCAGTACTTC | CASSPVVGSTQYF
TRBJ2-7 | TRBV12-3/TRBV12-4 | few | NA | TGTGCCAGCAGTTTTAGGGGATTGCCAGAGCAGTACTTC | CASSFRGLPEQYF
TRBJ1-2 | TRBV4-2 | few | TRBD1 | TGTGCCAGCAGCCAAGTACAGGGGCCGAAGGGAGGCTACACCTTC | CASSQVQGPKGGYTF
TRBJ2-7 | TRBV6-1 | few | NA | TGTGCCAGCAGTGAATTGGACCGCTCTTACTACGAGCAGTACTTC | CASSELDRSYYEQYF
TRBJ2-3 | TRBV14 | NA | NA | TGTGCCAGCAGTAAGATGGGGTCAGATACGCAGTATTTT | CASSKMGSDTQYF
TRBJ2-4 | TRBV20-1 | NA | TRBD2 | TGCAGTGCTAGAGATCCGGGCAGCGGGGTAAACATTCAGTACTTC | CSARDPGSGVNIQYF
TRBJ2-7 | TRBV3-1 | NA | TRBD2 | TGTGCCAGCAGAAAGACTAGCGGGAGGATCTACGAGCAGTACTTC | CASRKTSGRIYEQYF
TRBJ2-7 | TRBV29-1 | NA | TRBD1 | TGCAGCGTTGCCGGGACAGATACCATCTACGAGCAGTACTTC | CSVAGTDTIYEQYF
TRBJ1-4 | TRBV6-2/TRBV6-3 | few | NA | TGTGCCAGCACCCTAAACTTCCGGGACACGCATAATGAAAAACTGTTTTTT | CASTLNFRDTHNEKLFF
TRBJ1-3 | TRBV6-1 | NA | NA | TGTGCCAGCAGCCCCCAACAGGGCACGGGAAACACCATATATTTT | CASSPQQGTGNTIYF
TRBJ2-1 | TRBV7-9 | NA | TRBD2 | TGTGCCAGCAGACCACCTAGCGGGGGGTCCTACAATGAGCAGTTCTTC | CASRPPSGGSYNEQFF
TRBJ2-3 | TRBV29-1 | few | NA | TGCAGCGTCCTGACGGAACCCAGCACAGATACGCAGTATTTT | CSVLTEPSTDTQYF
TRBJ2-7 | TRBV7-3 | NA | NA | TGTGCCAGCAGCCGCGATGGACTGGTTTCCTACGAGCAGTACTTC | CASSRDGLVSYEQYF
TRBJ2-1 | TRBV20-1 | NA | TRBD2 | TGCAGTGCTAGAAAGTCTAGCGGCTCCTACAATGAGCAGTTCTTC | CSARKSSGSYNEQFF
TRBJ1-1 | TRBV9 | NA | NA | TGTGCCAGCAGCGTAGGGTTGGGGGAAGTAGTGAACACTGAAGCTTTCTTT | CASSVGLGEVVNTEAFF
TRBJ2-7 | TRBV11-2 | few | NA | TGTGCCAGCAGCTTAGTGCAGATCTCCTACGAGCAGTACTTC | CASSLVQISYEQYF
TRBJ2-7 | TRBV20-1 | NA | TRBD2 | TGCAGTGCTAGGGGGACTATCTACGAGCAGTACTTC | CSARGTIYEQYF
TRBJ1-6 | TRBV14 | NA | TRBD1 | TGTGCCAGCAGACTGACAGGGGCCGGGAAGTCCTATAATTCACCCCTCCACTTT | CASRLTGAGKSYNSPLHF
TRBJ2-5 | TRBV7-2 | few | TRBD1 | TGTGCCAGCAGCTGGCCAACAGGGGGCCGGGAGACCCAGTACTTC | CASSWPTGGRETQYF
TRBJ1-4 | TRBV6-6 | NA | NA | TGTGCCAGCAGTTACTCGTGGGGGCGGAATGAAAAACTGTTTTTT | CASSYSWGRNEKLFF
TRBJ2-1 | TRBV29-1 | NA | TRBD1 | TGCAGCGTTGAAGATACAGGGGAACCCAACAACGAGCAGTTCTTC | CSVEDTGEPNNEQFF
TRBJ2-7 | TRBV12-3/TRBV12-4 | few | NA | TGTGCCAGCAGTTTAGCGTTAGGGAACGAACAGTACTTC | CASSLALGNEQYF
TRBJ2-5 | TRBV6-5 | NA | NA | TGTGCCAGCAGTTACTTAGACAACCAAGAGACCCAGTACTTC | CASSYLDNQETQYF
TRBJ1-2 | TRBV20-1 | NA | TRBD1 | TGCAGTGCTAGAGAATTTTACAGGGGGCAGAGTGGTGGCTACACCTTC | CSAREFYRGQSGGYTF
TRBJ1-5 | TRBV7-6 | many | TRBD1 | TGCGCCAGCAGCTCGACAGGGGGCGGCAATCAGCCCCAGCATTTT | CASSSTGGGNQPQHF
TRBJ2-3 | TRBV10-3 | NA | NA | TGTGCCATCAGTGTTCCACCCAGGGGCGGAGGGGCAGATACGCAGTATTTT | CAISVPPRGGGADTQYF
TRBJ1-1 | TRBV5-1 | NA | NA | TGCGCCAGCAGCCTCCGGACAGAGAACACTGAAGCTTTCTTT | CASSLRTENTEAFF
TRBJ2-7 | TRBV5-6 | few | NA | TGTGCCAGCGAGACGATAGGGAGCTCCTACGAGCAGTACTTC | CASETIGSSYEQYF
TRBJ2-3 | TRBV24-1 | NA | NA | TGTGCCACCAGTGATTTAGCAGATACGCAGTATTTT | CATSDLADTQYF
TRBJ1-2 | TRBV28 | few | NA | TGTGCCAGCAGTTTAGAGCGAGACGACTATGGCTACACCTTC | CASSLERDDYGYTF
TRBJ2-1 | TRBV4-1 | NA | NA | TGCGCCAGCAGCCGGACGATATCTGGACTAAGTCTGGGCAATGAGCAGTTCTTC | CASSRTISGLSLGNEQFF